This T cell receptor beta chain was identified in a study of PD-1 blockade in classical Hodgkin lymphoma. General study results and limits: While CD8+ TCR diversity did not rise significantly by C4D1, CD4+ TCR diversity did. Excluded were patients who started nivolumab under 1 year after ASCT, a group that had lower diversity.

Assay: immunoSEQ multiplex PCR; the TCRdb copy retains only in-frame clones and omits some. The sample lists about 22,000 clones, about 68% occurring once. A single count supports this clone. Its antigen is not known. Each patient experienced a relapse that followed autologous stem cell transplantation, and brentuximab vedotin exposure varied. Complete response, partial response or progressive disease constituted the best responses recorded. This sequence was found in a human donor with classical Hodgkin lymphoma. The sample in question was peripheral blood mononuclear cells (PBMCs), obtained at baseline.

CDR3 protein: CASSTRTGTYNEQFF. The DNA of the CDR3 is TGTGCCAGCAGTACCCGGACAGGGACCTACAATGAGCAGTTCTTC. The chain combines TRBV9 with TRBJ2-1; 8 nucleotides align to TRBD1. The CDR3 loop spans 15 amino acids. Germline-derived CDR1 and CDR2 are SGDLS and YYNGEE. V lost 5 bases, J lost 2 bases, and 6 bases stayed unmatched.